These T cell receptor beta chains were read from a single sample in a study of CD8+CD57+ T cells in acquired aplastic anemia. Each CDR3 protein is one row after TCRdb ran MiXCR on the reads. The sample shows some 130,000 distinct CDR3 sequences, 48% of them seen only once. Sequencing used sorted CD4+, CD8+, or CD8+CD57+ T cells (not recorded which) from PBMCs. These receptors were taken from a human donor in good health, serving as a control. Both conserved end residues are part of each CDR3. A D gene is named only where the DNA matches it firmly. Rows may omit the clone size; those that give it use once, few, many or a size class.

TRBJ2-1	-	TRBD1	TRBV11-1	TGTGCCAGCAGCCCATGGACAGGGTTCAATGAGCAGTTCTTC	CASSPWTGFNEQFF
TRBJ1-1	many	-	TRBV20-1	TGCAGTGCTAGAGGTCGGCAGGGAATCAGGAACACTGAAGCTTTCTTT	CSARGRQGIRNTEAFF
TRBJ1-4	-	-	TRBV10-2	TGCGCCAGCAGTGAGGGGGTACTTAATGAAAAACTGTTTTTT	CASSEGVLNEKLFF
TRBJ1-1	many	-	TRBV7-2	TGTGCCAGCAGCTTATCCGCTGAAGCTTTCTTT	CASSLSAEAFF
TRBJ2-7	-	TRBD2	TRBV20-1	TGCAGTGCTAGAGGCGGGGCGGGAGGAGACCACGAGCAGTACTTC	CSARGGAGGDHEQYF
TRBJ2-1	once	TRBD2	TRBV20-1	TGCAGTGCTAGGATGACTAGCGGGGTAGGAGAGCAGTTCTTC	CSARMTSGVGEQFF
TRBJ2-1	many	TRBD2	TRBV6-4	TGTGCCAGCAGTCCCGGACTAGGGAGGTGGAATGAGCAGTTCTTC	CASSPGLGRWNEQFF
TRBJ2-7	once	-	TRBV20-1	TGCAGTGCTAGACGGGGAGACTACGAGCAGTACTTC	CSARRGDYEQYF
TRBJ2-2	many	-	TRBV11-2	TGTGCCAGCAGCTCCGGACAGCATAACACCGGGGAGCTGTTTTTT	CASSSGQHNTGELFF
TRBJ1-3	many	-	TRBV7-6	TGTGCCAGCAGCTTAGTTTCGGCAGGCTCGAGCTCTGGAAACACCATATATTTT	CASSLVSAGSSSGNTIYF
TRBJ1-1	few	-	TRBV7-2	TGTGCCAGCAGCTTATCCAGGGACACTGAAGCTTTCTTT	CASSLSRDTEAFF
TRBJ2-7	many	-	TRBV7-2	TGTGCCAGCAGCTTAGGGCAAAGCTCCTACGAGCAGTACTTC	CASSLGQSSYEQYF
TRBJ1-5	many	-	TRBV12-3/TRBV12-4	TGTGCCAGCAGTATCCAGGGTTCTGGCAATCAGCCCCAGCATTTT	CASSIQGSGNQPQHF
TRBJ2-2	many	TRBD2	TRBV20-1	TGCAGTGCTAGGACTAGCGGGGGGCCAGCCGGGGAGCTGTTTTTT	CSARTSGGPAGELFF
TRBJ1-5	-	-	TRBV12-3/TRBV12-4	TGTGCCAGCAGTTTTCGGGGGACGTCCCAGCCCCAGCATTTT	CASSFRGTSQPQHF
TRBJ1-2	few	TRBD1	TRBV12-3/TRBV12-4	TGTGCCAGCAGTGGGACAGGGGGCGGCTACACCTTC	CASSGTGGGYTF
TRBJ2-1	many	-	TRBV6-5	TGTGCCAGCAGTTACGCCACAGGGGAGCAGTTCTTC	CASSYATGEQFF
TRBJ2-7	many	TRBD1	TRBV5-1	TGCGCCAGCAGCTTGAGGGGGACAGCCTACGAGCAGTACTTC	CASSLRGTAYEQYF
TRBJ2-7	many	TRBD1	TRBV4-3	TGCGCCAGCAGCCAAGAAGAGGGGGCAGGGGAGCAGTACTTC	CASSQEEGAGEQYF
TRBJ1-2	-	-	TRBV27	TGTGCCAGCAGCCAAGGGTGGGGTGACGGCTACACCTTC	CASSQGWGDGYTF
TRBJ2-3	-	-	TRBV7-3	TGTGCCAGCAGCACCCCCCCGGCGGGGACGCAGTATTTT	CASSTPPAGTQYF
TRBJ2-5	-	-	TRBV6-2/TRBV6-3	TGTGCCAGCAAAGGCCAGGAACACGGGGAGACCCAGTACTTC	CASKGQEHGETQYF